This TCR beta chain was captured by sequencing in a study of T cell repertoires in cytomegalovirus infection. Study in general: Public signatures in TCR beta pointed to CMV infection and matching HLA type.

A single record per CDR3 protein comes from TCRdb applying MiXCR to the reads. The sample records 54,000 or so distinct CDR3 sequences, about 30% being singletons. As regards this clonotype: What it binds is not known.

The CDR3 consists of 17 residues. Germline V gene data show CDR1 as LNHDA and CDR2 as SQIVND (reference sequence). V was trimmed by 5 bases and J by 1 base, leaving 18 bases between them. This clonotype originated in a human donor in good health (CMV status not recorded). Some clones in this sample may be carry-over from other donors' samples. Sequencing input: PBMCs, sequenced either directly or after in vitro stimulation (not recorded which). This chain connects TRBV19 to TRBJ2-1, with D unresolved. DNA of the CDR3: TGTGCCAGTAGTGTCCTAGTGGTTGGTGGGTCCTACAATGAGCAGTTCTTC. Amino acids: CASSVLVVGGSYNEQFF.